This T cell receptor (beta chain) appears in the sequencing data of a study of T cell responses to AZD1222 COVID-19 vaccine. The V gene's germline CDR1 is MNHEY and CDR2 SVGAGI. Trimming left V 11 bases short and J 4 bases short, with 15 bases between. CDR3 size: 13 residues. Broader study findings: Distributed over spike, vaccine-associated CD4 TCRs predominated at 160-218 and 743-854. The sample set comprised mostly white British donors with more females, and clonal diversity was possibly underestimated. Of the AZD1222 recipients, only six or seven were seropositive at baseline. Two doses of AZD1222 preceded a rise in Spike-specific TCR breadth and depth.

Remarks on this clone: Its target is unknown.

Repertoires were generated with immunoSEQ multiplex PCR, while TCRdb's copy carries only in-frame clones and drops some. In the table there are roughly 72,000 clones, 85% of which are singletons. The source material was peripheral blood, sampled on day 0 of AZD1222 vaccination. V gene TRBV6-5 combines with J gene TRBJ2-4; the D gene is possibly TRBD1 (5 bases). This receptor was identified in an adult in good health. For the CDR3, the DNA is TGTGCCGTAGGGGTCATGAGAAAAAACATTCAGTACTTC. This encodes CAVGVMRKNIQYF.